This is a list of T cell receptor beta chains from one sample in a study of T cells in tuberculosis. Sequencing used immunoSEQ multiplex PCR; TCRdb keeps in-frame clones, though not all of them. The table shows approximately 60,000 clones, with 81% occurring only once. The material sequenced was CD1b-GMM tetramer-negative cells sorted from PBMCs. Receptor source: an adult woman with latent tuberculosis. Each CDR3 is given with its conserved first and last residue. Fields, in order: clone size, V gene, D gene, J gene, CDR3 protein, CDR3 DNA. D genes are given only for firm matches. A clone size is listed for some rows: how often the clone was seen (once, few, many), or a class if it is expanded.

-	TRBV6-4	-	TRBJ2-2	CASSPTGGNGELFF	TGTGCCAGCAGCCCGACAGGAGGAAACGGGGAGCTGTTTTTT
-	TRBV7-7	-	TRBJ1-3	CASSPDSSSGNTIYF	TGTGCCAGCAGCCCCGACAGCAGCTCTGGAAACACCATATATTTT
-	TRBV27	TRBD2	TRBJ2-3	CASTWTSGGYNTQYF	TGTGCCAGCACTTGGACTAGCGGGGGGTACAATACGCAGTATTTT
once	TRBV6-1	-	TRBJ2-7	CASSVQGFREQYF	TGTGCCAGCAGTGTACAGGGATTCCGGGAGCAGTACTTC
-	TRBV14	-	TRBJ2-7	CASSGVRGYEQYF	TGTGCCAGCAGCGGGGTCAGGGGATACGAGCAGTACTTC
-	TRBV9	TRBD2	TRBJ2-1	CASSVESGGGDNEQFF	TGTGCCAGCAGCGTAGAGAGCGGGGGGGGCGACAATGAGCAGTTCTTC
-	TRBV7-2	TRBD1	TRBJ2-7	CASSLVGQGYLSYEQYF	TGTGCCAGCAGCTTAGTGGGACAGGGGTACCTCTCCTACGAGCAGTACTTC
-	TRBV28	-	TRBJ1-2	CASSFLANYGYTF	TGTGCCAGCTCATTCCTAGCTAACTATGGCTACACCTTC
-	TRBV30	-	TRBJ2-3	CAWSVGVRVPSTDTQYF	TGTGCCTGGAGTGTAGGGGTCAGGGTCCCTAGCACAGATACGCAGTATTTT
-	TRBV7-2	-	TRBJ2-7	CASSWDGGGSYEQYF	TGTGCCAGCAGCTGGGACGGGGGTGGCTCCTACGAGCAGTACTTC
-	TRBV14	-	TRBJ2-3	CASSQGVRGPSTDTQYF	TGTGCCAGCAGCCAAGGGGTCCGGGGTCCTAGCACAGATACGCAGTATTTT
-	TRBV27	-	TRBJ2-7	CASSFAGSEQYF	TGTGCCAGCAGTTTTGCGGGTAGCGAGCAGTACTTC
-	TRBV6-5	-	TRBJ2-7	CASRVHTSGEQYF	TGTGCCAGCAGGGTACACACATCAGGGGAGCAGTACTTC
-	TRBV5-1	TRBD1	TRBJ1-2	CASSLVRGSNYGYTF	TGCGCCAGCAGCTTGGTCAGGGGGTCTAACTATGGCTACACCTTC
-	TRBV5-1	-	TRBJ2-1	CASSLVSSSNNEQFF	TGCGCCAGCAGCTTGGTGTCTAGCTCTAACAATGAGCAGTTCTTC
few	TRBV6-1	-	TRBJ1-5	CASAFMNQPQHF	TGTGCCAGCGCGTTTATGAATCAGCCCCAGCATTTT
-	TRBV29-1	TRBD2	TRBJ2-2	CSVAAGGPRTGELFF	TGCAGCGTTGCCGCGGGAGGGCCGAGAACCGGGGAGCTGTTTTTT
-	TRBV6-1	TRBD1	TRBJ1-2	CASRNRDSLNYGYTF	TGTGCCAGCAGAAACCGGGACAGCCTTAACTATGGCTACACCTTC
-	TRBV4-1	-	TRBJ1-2	CASSQGSGNYGYTF	TGCGCCAGCAGCCAAGGGTCAGGGAACTATGGCTACACCTTC
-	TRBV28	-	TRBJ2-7	CASNWGGADGYEQYF	TGTGCCAGCAATTGGGGGGGGGCTGACGGCTACGAGCAGTACTTC
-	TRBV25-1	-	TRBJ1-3	CASSEYRGFESSGNTIYF	TGTGCCAGCAGTGAATATAGGGGCTTCGAATCCTCTGGAAACACCATATATTTT
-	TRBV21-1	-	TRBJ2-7	CASSKWNRGLPYEQYF	TGTGCCAGCAGCAAATGGAACAGGGGATTACCCTACGAGCAGTACTTC
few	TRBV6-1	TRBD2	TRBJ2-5	CASSGLAGGSLRETQYF	TGTGCCAGCAGTGGACTAGCGGGAGGGTCCCTCAGAGAGACCCAGTACTTC
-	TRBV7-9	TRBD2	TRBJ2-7	CASSLYPSGRAYEQYF	TGTGCCAGCAGCTTATATCCCAGCGGGAGGGCCTACGAGCAGTACTTC
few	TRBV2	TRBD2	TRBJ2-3	CASSSGTSGRAFTDTQYF	TGTGCCAGCAGTTCCGGGACTAGCGGGAGGGCCTTTACAGATACGCAGTATTTT
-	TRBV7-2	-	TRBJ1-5	CASSPGGRGNQPQHF	TGTGCCAGCAGCCCGGGGGGACGAGGAAATCAGCCCCAGCATTTT
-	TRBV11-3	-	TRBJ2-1	CASSLSSTDEQFF	TGTGCCAGCAGCTTAAGTAGTACCGATGAGCAGTTCTTC
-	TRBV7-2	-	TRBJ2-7	CASSLTSYEQYF	TGTGCCAGCAGCCTTACTTCCTACGAGCAGTACTTC
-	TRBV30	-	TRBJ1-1	CAWSVLGRVMNTEAFF	TGTGCCTGGAGTGTACTAGGAAGGGTGATGAACACTGAAGCTTTCTTT
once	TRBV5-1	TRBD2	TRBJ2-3	CASSYPGTSGTDTQYF	TGCGCCAGCAGCTACCCCGGGACTAGCGGCACAGATACGCAGTATTTT
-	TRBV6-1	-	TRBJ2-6	CASSESHRVGGANVLTF	TGTGCCAGCAGTGAAAGCCACAGGGTGGGTGGGGCCAACGTCCTGACTTTC
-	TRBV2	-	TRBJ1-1	CASIRTRNTEAFF	TGTGCCAGCATACGCACGCGGAACACTGAAGCTTTCTTT
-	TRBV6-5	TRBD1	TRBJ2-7	CASSPDRGQHEQYF	TGTGCCAGCAGCCCGGACAGGGGGCAACACGAGCAGTACTTC
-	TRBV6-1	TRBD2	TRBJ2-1	CAAGEGYNEQFF	TGTGCCGCGGGGGAAGGTTACAATGAGCAGTTCTTC
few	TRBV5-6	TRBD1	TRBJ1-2	CASSMRQGFASYGYTF	TGTGCCAGCAGCATGAGACAGGGTTTTGCCTCCTATGGCTACACCTTC
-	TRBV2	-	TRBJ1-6	CASNPGGSNSPLHF	TGTGCCAGCAATCCGGGGGGGTCTAATTCACCCCTCCACTTT
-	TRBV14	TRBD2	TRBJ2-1	CASSPRLAGYGKNEQFF	TGTGCCAGCAGCCCCCGACTAGCGGGGTATGGGAAAAATGAGCAGTTCTTC
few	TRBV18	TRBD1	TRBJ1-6	CASSLTGGMNSPLHF	TGTGCCAGCTCATTAACAGGGGGCATGAATTCACCCCTCCACTTT
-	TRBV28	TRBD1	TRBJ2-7	CASSLRDRPSYEQYF	TGTGCCAGCAGTTTAAGGGACAGGCCCTCCTACGAGCAGTACTTC
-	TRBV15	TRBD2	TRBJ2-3	CATSRGGGSNTQYF	TGTGCCACCAGCAGAGGGGGGGGGAGCAATACGCAGTATTTT
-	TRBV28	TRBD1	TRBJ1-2	CASSSLQQGAKANYGYTF	TGTGCCAGCAGTTCCCTCCAACAGGGGGCAAAGGCTAACTATGGCTACACCTTC
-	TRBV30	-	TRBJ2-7	CASTTNRAGDSYEQYF	TGTGCCTCAACCACCAATCGGGCAGGGGATTCCTACGAGCAGTACTTC
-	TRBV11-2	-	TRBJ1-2	CASSLEGGRGYTF	TGTGCCAGCAGCTTAGAGGGAGGGAGGGGCTACACCTTC
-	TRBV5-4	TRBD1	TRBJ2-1	CASSLGDSLNEQFF	TGTGCCAGCAGCTTGGGGGACAGCCTTAATGAGCAGTTCTTC
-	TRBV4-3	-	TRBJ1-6	CASSQDPNSPLHF	TGCGCCAGCAGCCAAGATCCAAATTCACCCCTCCACTTT
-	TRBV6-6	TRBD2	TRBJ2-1	CASSPVGTRWPEQFF	TGTGCCAGCAGTCCTGTCGGGACTAGGTGGCCTGAGCAGTTCTTC
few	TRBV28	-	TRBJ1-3	CASSLELAGGNTIYF	TGTGCCAGCAGTTTAGAGTTGGCAGGAGGAAACACCATATATTTT
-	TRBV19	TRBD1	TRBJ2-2	CASSSSGTGLSTGELFF	TGTGCCAGTAGTTCCTCCGGGACAGGGCTTTCCACCGGGGAGCTGTTTTTT
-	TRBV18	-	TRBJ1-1	CASSPLQGNTEAFF	TGTGCCAGCTCACCTCTACAGGGGAACACTGAAGCTTTCTTT
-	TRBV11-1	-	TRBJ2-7	CASSLGRQSYEQYF	TGTGCCAGCAGCCTGGGGCGACAGTCCTACGAGCAGTACTTC
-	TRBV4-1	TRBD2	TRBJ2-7	CASSRFNSGGKDEQYF	TGCGCCAGCAGCCGATTTAATAGCGGGGGAAAGGACGAGCAGTACTTC
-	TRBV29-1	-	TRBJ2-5	CSVDEGIRTQYF	TGCAGCGTTGACGAGGGTATTAGGACCCAGTACTTC
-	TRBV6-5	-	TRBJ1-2	CASSYTSTGTNYGYTF	TGTGCCAGCAGTTACACCTCTACAGGGACCAACTATGGCTACACCTTC